The clone carrying this TCR beta chain has a count of ten or more. Time point: blood at routine non-recurrence follow-up after resection. This entry is derived from a study of spatial heterogeneity in lung cancer. The junction had 6 bases not matched to a gene; V was cut back by 3 bases and J by 4 bases. This CDR3 spans 16 amino acids. Germline-derived CDR1 and CDR2 are KGHDR and SFDVKD. TCRdb reprocessed the 5' RACE reads via MiXCR and lists one record per CDR3 protein. The sample yields more than 75,000 distinct CDR3 sequences, around 19% seen once. The material was PBMCs, obtained at follow-up. The chain employs TRBV24-1 and TRBJ2-1; TRBD2 matches 9 bases. The receptor was isolated from a male donor with early-stage non-small cell lung cancer. The CDR3 is CATSDGISGSYNEQFF. The CDR3 DNA sequence: TGTGCCACCAGTGATGGTATTAGCGGGAGTTACAATGAGCAGTTCTTC.